These 24 T cell receptor beta chains were sequenced from one sample in a study of T cell responses to AZD1222 COVID-19 vaccine. Using immunoSEQ multiplex PCR, the repertoire was profiled, and TCRdb retains in-frame clones only, with some absent. The table has some 150,000 clones, around nine tenths seen once. Sequenced here: peripheral blood, sampled on day 0 of AZD1222 vaccination. The receptors originated from an adult in good health.

The chain has TRBV19 and TRBJ2-3; D ambiguous. There are 15 residues in the CDR3. V dropped 3 bases and J dropped 1 base, with 11 bases sitting between them. Germline values: CDR1 LNHDA, CDR2 SQIVND (reference sequence). The CDR3 DNA follows: TGTGCCAGTAGTATTTTTAGCAGCGGCACAGATACGCAGTATTTT. It yields the protein CASSIFSSGTDTQYF.

V is TRBV9 and J is TRBJ2-5; perhaps TRBD1 as D (5 bases). The V and J ends lost 0 bases and 4 bases respectively, with 10 bases between them. The CDR3 has 14 residues. Germline V gene sequence: CDR1 SGDLS, CDR2 YYNGEE. The CDR3 sequence is CASSVGRGTETQYF. The CDR3 bases are TGTGCCAGCAGCGTAGGTAGGGGCACAGAGACCCAGTACTTC.

The chain recombines TRBV5-4 with TRBJ1-6, with TRBD1 identical over 9 bases. Per the germline V gene, CDR1 is SGHNT and CDR2 is YYREEE (reference sequence). Trimming at V came to 2 bases and at J to 0 bases, leaving 6 bases not matched to a gene. The CDR3 contains 18 residues. The CDR3 loop is CASSFGTGSVSYNSPLHF. The CDR3 nucleotides are TGTGCCAGCAGCTTTGGGACAGGGTCTGTCTCCTATAATTCACCCCTCCACTTT.

The gene calls are TRBV6-2 or TRBV6-3 and TRBJ1-2, with D possibly matching TRBD1 (5 bases). V lost 2 bases, J lost 7 bases, and 11 bases lay in between. The length of the CDR3 is 13 residues. Germline V gives CDR1 MNHEY, CDR2 SVGEGT. Written as DNA, the CDR3 is TGTGCCAGCAGTTACGTGTCCAGGGCTGGCTACACCTTC. As protein: CASSYVSRAGYTF.

The chain carries TRBV10-3 and TRBJ2-7, with D tentatively TRBD1 (6 bases). Trimming removed 2 bases from V and 5 bases from J, with 13 bases in between. CDR1 is ENHRY, CDR2 SYGVKD, per germline. There are 14 residues in the CDR3. The CDR3 nucleotides are TGTGCCATCAGTGAGGGGGGCCAGGACGACGAGCAGTACTTC. Protein: CAISEGGQDDEQYF.

The chain combines TRBV21-1 with TRBJ2-1; the D call TRBD1 from the table was never checked on the DNA. TRBV21-1 is assigned pseudogene status. This CDR3 is 15 amino acids long. The CDR3 loop is CASIGGQGYYNEQFF. DNA of the CDR3: TGTGCCAGCATCGGGGGACAGGGGTACTACAATGAGCAGTTCTTC.

This rearrangement joins TRBV7-2 to TRBJ2-1, with 7 bases matching TRBD1. From germline, CDR1 is SGHTA and CDR2 FQGNSA. The CDR3 sequence is 16 residues long. After removal of 6 bases from V and 12 bases from J, the junction contained 20 bases not matched to a gene. The CDR3 nucleotides read TGTGCCAGCAGTTCTTTAGGGACAGTGGCCTTACATGGGCAGTTCTTC. Residues: CASSSLGTVALHGQFF.

The sample holds one count of this clone. This chain connects TRBV9 to TRBJ2-7, with 10 bases that match TRBD1. The CDR3 has 14 amino acids. Germline V gene sequence: CDR1 SGDLS, CDR2 YYNGEE. The junction had 4 bases not matched to a gene; V was cut back by 4 bases and J by 3 bases. CDR3 sequence: CASSLRDRGYEQYF. CDR3 coding DNA: TGTGCCAGCAGCCTCCGGGACAGGGGCTACGAGCAGTACTTC.

This sequence joins TRBV29-1 and TRBJ1-3, with a tentative D call TRBD1 (6 bases). The CDR3 is 15 amino acids. V was trimmed by 4 bases and J by 2 bases, leaving 15 bases between them. Germline V gives CDR1 SQVTM, CDR2 ANQGSEA. CDR3 loop: CSVGQAGGAGNTIYF. DNA for the CDR3: TGCAGCGTTGGACAGGCCGGAGGGGCTGGAAACACCATATATTTT.

V is TRBV27 and J is TRBJ1-1, with TRBD1 as a possible D gene (5 bases). V lost 5 bases to trimming and J lost 2 bases, with 21 bases between them. The length of the CDR3 is 17 residues. Germline loops: CDR1 MNHEY, CDR2 SMNVEV (reference sequence). CDR3 region: CASSPISPAGQNTEAFF. CDR3 bases: TGTGCCAGCAGTCCAATCTCCCCGGCTGGACAAAACACTGAAGCTTTCTTT.

The chain combines TRBV18 with TRBJ2-2; TRBD2 matches at 9 bases. Germline loops: CDR1 KGHSH, CDR2 LQKENI. Losses at the gene ends were 1 base for V and 8 bases for J; bases not matched to a gene: 8. The CDR3 contains 16 residues. The CDR3 bases are TGTGCCAGCTCACCACGGAGCGGGAGGTCGGTAGGGGAGCTGTTTTTT. This gives the protein CASSPRSGRSVGELFF.

This chain uses TRBV28 with TRBJ1-1; D gene ambiguous. Trimming removed 3 bases at V and 7 bases at J, with 12 bases between. This CDR3 has 13 residues. Looked up from germline, CDR1 is MDHEN and CDR2 is SYDVKM. CDR3 in DNA: TGTGCCAGCAGTTTTCCGGGCCGCTTTGAAGCTTTCTTT. This sequence encodes CASSFPGRFEAFF.

The CDR3 DNA reads TGTGCCAGCTCAAACGAGGCTGGGGCGCTTTCCCAAGAGACCCAGTACTTC. Its translation: CASSNEAGALSQETQYF. The V gene is TRBV18, the J gene TRBJ2-5; TRBD1 might be the D (5 bases). The germline V gene has CDR1 KGHSH and CDR2 LQKENI. Trimming left V 5 bases short and J 1 base short, with 20 bases between. The CDR3 is 17 amino acids.

This clone was detected many times. This rearrangement joins TRBV7-9 to TRBJ1-1, with D tentatively TRBD1 (5 bases). V lost 7 bases, J lost 1 base, and 13 bases lay in between. CDR3 size: 14 residues. The germline gives CDR1 SEHNR, CDR2 FQNEAQ (reference sequence). Here the CDR3 DNA reads TGTGCCAGCACCCGGGGGACGGGGAACACTGAAGCTTTCTTT. Translation gives CASTRGTGNTEAFF.

CDR3 nucleotides: TGTGCCAGCAGTTTAAAATACAATGAGCAGTTCTTC. Protein: CASSLKYNEQFF. This sequence joins TRBV28 and TRBJ2-1; the D is unclear. Germline loops: CDR1 MDHEN, CDR2 SYDVKM. Trimming took off 2 bases at V and 4 bases at J, with 3 bases between the two ends. The CDR3 totals 12 residues.

The count of this clone is one. The rearrangement uses TRBV24-1 and TRBJ1-5; the D gene is possibly TRBD1 (5 bases). Trimming took 9 bases from V and 2 from J, leaving 13 bases between them. Germline loops: CDR1 KGHDR, CDR2 SFDVKD. The CDR3 consists of 14 residues. The CDR3 loop is CATQGSDGNQPQHF. CDR3 nucleotide sequence: TGTGCCACCCAGGGAAGTGATGGCAATCAGCCCCAGCATTTT.

The gene calls are TRBV16 and TRBJ2-5; perhaps TRBD2 as D (7 bases). Trimming cost V 1 base and J 3 bases, with 12 bases left between them. Germline V gene lookup returns CDR1 KGHSY and CDR2 FQNENV. This CDR3 contains 15 residues. CDR3 sequence: CASSQLRGGEETQYF. CDR3 bases: TGTGCCAGCAGCCAATTGAGGGGGGGCGAAGAGACCCAGTACTTC.

CDR3 protein: CASSQVEATGELFF. The CDR3 DNA follows: TGTGCCAGCAGCCAAGTTGAGGCCACCGGGGAGCTGTTTTTT. This chain joins TRBV4-2 and TRBJ2-2; D is unclear. Germline V gene data show CDR1 as LGHNA and CDR2 as YNFKEQ. V lost 1 base to trimming and J lost 4 bases, with 7 bases between them. The CDR3 contains 14 residues.

This clone came up a few times. V is TRBV5-1 and J is TRBJ2-4; TRBD2 is a possible D gene (6 bases). V was shortened by 5 bases and J by 3 bases, with 18 bases between the two germline ends. This CDR3 spans 16 amino acids. Germline V gene data show CDR1 as SGHRS and CDR2 as YFSETQ. The CDR3 bases are TGCGCCAGCAGTTTCGTCGGGGGAGTCAGCAAAAACATTCAGTACTTC. Protein sequence: CASSFVGGVSKNIQYF. Drawing the rest from reference TRBV5-1 and TRBJ2-4, the complete variable domain is KAGVTQTPRYLIKTRGQQVTLSCSPISGHRSVSWYQQTPGQGLQFLFEYFSETQRNKGNFPGRFSGRQFSNSRSEMNVSTLELGDSALYLCASSFVGGVSKNIQYFGAGTRLSVL.

This chain connects TRBV2 to TRBJ1-5; 8 bases fit TRBD1. This CDR3 is 15 amino acids long. V was pared by 2 bases and J by 0 bases, with 0 bases of the junction left unmatched. Germline values: CDR1 SNHLY, CDR2 FYNNEI. CDR3 residues: CASSEQGASNQPQHF. In DNA, the CDR3 is TGTGCCAGCAGTGAACAGGGGGCTAGCAATCAGCCCCAGCATTTT.

This clone was detected many times. The CDR3 loop reads CASSPPGPYNEQFF. The CDR3 DNA sequence: TGCGCCAGCAGCCCCCCGGGCCCTTACAATGAGCAGTTCTTC. This rearrangement joins TRBV4-1 to TRBJ2-1; no definite D call. Germline V gene lookup returns CDR1 MGHRA and CDR2 YSYEKL. CDR3 length: 14 residues. Trimming took 4 bases from V and 4 from J, leaving 11 bases between them.

The chain combines TRBV5-8 with TRBJ1-4; D is unclear. The V and J ends lost 4 bases and 0 bases respectively, with 10 bases between them. This CDR3 is built from 15 residues. Germline V gene data show CDR1 as SGHTS and CDR2 as YDEGEE. The CDR3 protein is CASSRNRATNEKLFF. The CDR3 coding sequence is TGTGCCAGCAGCAGAAACAGAGCAACTAATGAAAAACTGTTTTTT.

The chain is built from TRBV6-5 and TRBJ1-3; D is unclear. Germline V gene sequence: CDR1 MNHEY, CDR2 SVGAGI. This CDR3 has 15 amino acids. V lost 2 bases and J lost 0, with 8 bases in between. CDR3 loop: CASSYGEDSGNTIYF. CDR3 bases: TGTGCCAGCAGTTACGGAGAGGACTCTGGAAACACCATATATTTT.

The V call is TRBV7-8, the J call TRBJ1-2; 8 bases fit TRBD1. The CDR3 runs to 15 residues. Losses at the gene ends were 5 bases for V and 0 bases for J; bases not matched to a gene: 5. Germline CDR1 reads SGHVS; CDR2 reads FQNEAQ. The CDR3 bases are TGTGCCAGCAGCCCCGGACAGGGAACTAACTATGGCTACACCTTC. Amino acid sequence: CASSPGQGTNYGYTF.